This T cell receptor beta chain appears in the sequencing data of a study of Ad26.COV2.S vaccination and SARS-CoV-2 variants. In the case of this clone: Its antigen is unknown.

Only in-frame clones appear in the TCRdb table, and some are missing; sequencing was by immunoSEQ multiplex PCR. The sample includes about 410,000 clones, roughly 90% seen only once; the top ten take approximately 1.7%. Whole-study results and caveats: Responses of T cells in total may have been underestimated by the TCR breadth and depth analyses. Compared with placebo recipients, vaccine recipients had higher spike-specific TCR breadth.

The V gene end was trimmed by 6 bases and the J gene end by 2 bases; junction bases not matched to a gene: 5. The length of the CDR3 is 14 residues. From germline, CDR1 is LGHDT and CDR2 YNNKEL (reference sequence). Indicated treatment: about 20 received Ad26.COV2.S at low or high dose, single or two shots; roughly five received placebo; per-sample allocation not given. All samples were drawn on day 63, counting from the first vaccine or placebo injection. Within Boston, the person who donated was an adult of 18-55 years. The rearrangement uses TRBV3-1 (or the pseudogene TRBV3-2) and TRBJ2-3; 7 bases map to TRBD1. This specimen consisted of peripheral blood, obtained in a trial of Ad26.COV2.S vaccine versus placebo. The source of this sequence is a person aged 18-65 years who received the Ad26.COV2.S COVID-19 vaccine or a placebo. The CDR3 sequence: CASRSTGSTDTQYF. As DNA, the CDR3 is TGTGCCAGCAGGTCGACAGGGTCCACAGATACGCAGTATTTT.